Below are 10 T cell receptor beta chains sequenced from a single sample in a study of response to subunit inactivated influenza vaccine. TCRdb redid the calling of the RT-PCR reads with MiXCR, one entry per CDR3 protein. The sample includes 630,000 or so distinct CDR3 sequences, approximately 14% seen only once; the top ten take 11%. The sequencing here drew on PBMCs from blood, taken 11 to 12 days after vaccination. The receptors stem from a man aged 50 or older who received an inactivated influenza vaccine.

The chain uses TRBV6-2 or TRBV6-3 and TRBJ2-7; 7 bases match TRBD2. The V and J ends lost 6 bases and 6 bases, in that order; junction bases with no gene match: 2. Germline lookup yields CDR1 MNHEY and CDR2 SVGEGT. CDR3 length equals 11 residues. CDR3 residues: CASRTSIEQYF. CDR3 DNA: TGTGCCAGCAGGACTAGCATCGAGCAGTACTTC.

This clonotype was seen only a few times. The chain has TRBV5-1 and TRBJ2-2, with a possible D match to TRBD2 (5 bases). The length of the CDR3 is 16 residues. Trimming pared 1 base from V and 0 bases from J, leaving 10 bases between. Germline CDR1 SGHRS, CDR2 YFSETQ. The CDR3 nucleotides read TGCGCCAGCAGCTTGACGGGGTTTGCGAACACCGGGGAGCTGTTTTTT. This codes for CASSLTGFANTGELFF.

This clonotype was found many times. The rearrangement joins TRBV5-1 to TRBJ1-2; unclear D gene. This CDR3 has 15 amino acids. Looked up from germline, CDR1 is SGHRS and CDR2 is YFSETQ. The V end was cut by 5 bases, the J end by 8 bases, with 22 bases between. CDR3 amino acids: CASSWTGPQGEGYTF. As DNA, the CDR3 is TGCGCCAGCAGTTGGACCGGGCCTCAAGGAGAGGGCTACACCTTC.

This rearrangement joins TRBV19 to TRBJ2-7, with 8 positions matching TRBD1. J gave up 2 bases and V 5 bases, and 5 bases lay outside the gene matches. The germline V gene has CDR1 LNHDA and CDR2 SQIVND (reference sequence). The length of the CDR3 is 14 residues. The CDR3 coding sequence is TGTGCCAGTAGTTACGACAGGGGAACCTACGAGCAGTACTTC. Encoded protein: CASSYDRGTYEQYF.

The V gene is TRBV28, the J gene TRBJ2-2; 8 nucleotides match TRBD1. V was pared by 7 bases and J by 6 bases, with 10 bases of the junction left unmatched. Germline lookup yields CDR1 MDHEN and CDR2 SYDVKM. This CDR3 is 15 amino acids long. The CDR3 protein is CASKTDRVGPGELFF. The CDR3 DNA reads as TGTGCCAGCAAAACGGACAGGGTGGGACCCGGGGAGCTGTTTTTT.

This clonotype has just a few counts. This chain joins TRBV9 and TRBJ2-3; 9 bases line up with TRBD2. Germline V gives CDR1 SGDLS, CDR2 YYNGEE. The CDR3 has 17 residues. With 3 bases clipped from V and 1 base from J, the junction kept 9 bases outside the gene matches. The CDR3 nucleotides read TGTGCCAGCAGCGCATCAGTCATAGCGGGAGGCACAGATACGCAGTATTTT. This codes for CASSASVIAGGTDTQYF.

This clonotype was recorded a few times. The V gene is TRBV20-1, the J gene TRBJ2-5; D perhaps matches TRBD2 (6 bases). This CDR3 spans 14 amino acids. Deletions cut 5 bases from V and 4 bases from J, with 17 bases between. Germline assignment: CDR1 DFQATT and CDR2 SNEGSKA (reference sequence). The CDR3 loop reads CSARRDSMGETQYF. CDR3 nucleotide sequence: TGCAGTGCTCGCCGGGACTCCATGGGAGAGACCCAGTACTTC.

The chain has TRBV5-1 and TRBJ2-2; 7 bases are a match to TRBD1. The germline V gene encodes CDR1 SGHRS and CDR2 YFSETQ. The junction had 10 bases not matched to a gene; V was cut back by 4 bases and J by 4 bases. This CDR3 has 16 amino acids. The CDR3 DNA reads TGCGCCAGCAGCCTGGGACAGCTCCCCGGCACCGGGGAGCTGTTTTTT. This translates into CASSLGQLPGTGELFF.

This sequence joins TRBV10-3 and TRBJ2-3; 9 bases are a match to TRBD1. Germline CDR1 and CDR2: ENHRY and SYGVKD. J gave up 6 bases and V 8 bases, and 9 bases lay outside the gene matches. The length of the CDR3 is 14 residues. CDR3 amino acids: CAIREQGASDTQYF. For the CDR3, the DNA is TGTGCCATCCGGGAACAGGGGGCCTCGGATACGCAGTATTTT.

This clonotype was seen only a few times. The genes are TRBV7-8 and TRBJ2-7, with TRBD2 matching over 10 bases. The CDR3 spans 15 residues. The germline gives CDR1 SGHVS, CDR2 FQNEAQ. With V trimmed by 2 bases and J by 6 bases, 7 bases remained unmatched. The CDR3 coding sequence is TGTGCCAGCAGCTTATCCCTAGCGGGGGCGGGCGAGCAGTACTTC. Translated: CASSLSLAGAGEQYF.